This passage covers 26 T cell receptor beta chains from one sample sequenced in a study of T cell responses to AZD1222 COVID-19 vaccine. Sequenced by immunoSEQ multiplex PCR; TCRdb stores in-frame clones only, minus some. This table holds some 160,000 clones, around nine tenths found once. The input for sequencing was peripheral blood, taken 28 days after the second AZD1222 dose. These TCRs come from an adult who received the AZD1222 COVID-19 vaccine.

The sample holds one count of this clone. CDR3 nucleotide sequence: TGTGCCAGCAGCCAGGGACAGGGGGCAAGTCAGCCCCAGCATTTT. It codes for CASSQGQGASQPQHF. The genes are TRBV7-2 and TRBJ1-5, with 12 bases aligning to TRBD1. Germline CDR1 reads SGHTA; CDR2 reads FQGNSA. The J segment lost 6 bases and the V segment lost 5 bases, leaving 5 bases of the junction unmatched. The length of the CDR3 is 15 residues.

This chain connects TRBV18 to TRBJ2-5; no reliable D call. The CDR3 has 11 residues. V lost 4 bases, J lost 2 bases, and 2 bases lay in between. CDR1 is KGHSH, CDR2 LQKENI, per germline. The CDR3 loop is CASSRQETQYF. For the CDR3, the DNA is TGTGCCAGCTCACGGCAAGAGACCCAGTACTTC.

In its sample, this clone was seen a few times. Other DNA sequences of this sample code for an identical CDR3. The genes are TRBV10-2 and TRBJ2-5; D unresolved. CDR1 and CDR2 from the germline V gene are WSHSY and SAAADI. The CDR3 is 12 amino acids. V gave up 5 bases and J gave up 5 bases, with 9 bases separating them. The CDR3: CASSIKRETQYF. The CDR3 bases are TGCGCCAGCAGTATCAAGAGGGAGACCCAGTACTTC.

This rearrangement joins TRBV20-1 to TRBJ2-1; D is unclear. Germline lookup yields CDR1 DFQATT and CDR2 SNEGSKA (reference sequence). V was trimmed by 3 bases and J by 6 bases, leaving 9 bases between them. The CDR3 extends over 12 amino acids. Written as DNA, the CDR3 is TGCAGTGCTAGTAATTACGGCAATGAGCAGTTCTTC. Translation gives CSASNYGNEQFF.

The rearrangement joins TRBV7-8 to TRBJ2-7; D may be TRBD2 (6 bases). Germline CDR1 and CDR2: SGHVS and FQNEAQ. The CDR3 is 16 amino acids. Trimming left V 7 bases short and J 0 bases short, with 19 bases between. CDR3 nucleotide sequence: TGTGCCAGCACCCCCCTGGGGGGAACCGGCTCCTACGAGCAGTACTTC. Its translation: CASTPLGGTGSYEQYF.

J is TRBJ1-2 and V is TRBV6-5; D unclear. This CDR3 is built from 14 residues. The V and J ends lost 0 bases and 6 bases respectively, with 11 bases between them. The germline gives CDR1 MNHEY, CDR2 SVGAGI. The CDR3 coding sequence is TGTGCCAGCAGTTACTCTACAGTTTCCGATGGCTACACCTTC. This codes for CASSYSTVSDGYTF.

The CDR3 here is CASSYGGRGLGEGAFF. The CDR3 DNA sequence: TGTGCCAGCAGTTACGGGGGCAGGGGGCTTGGAGAGGGAGCTTTCTTT. V usage is TRBV6-5 and J usage is TRBJ1-1; 8 bases are a match to TRBD1. The ends lost 2 bases at V and 10 bases at J; junction bases unmatched: 15. Germline V gene sequence: CDR1 MNHEY, CDR2 SVGAGI. This CDR3 has 16 amino acids.

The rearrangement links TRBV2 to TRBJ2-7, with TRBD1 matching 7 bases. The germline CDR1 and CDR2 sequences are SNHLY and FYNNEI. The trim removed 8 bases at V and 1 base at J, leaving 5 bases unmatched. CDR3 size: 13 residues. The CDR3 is CASVTGQSYEQYF. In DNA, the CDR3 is TGTGCCAGCGTGACAGGGCAGTCCTACGAGCAGTACTTC.

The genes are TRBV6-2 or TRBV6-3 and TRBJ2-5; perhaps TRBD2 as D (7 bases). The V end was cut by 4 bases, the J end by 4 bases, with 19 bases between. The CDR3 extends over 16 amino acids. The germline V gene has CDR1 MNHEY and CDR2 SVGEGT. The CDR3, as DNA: TGTGCCAGCAGTTCCACGATGTCCGGGGGGCGAGAGACCCAGTACTTC. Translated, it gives CASSSTMSGGRETQYF.

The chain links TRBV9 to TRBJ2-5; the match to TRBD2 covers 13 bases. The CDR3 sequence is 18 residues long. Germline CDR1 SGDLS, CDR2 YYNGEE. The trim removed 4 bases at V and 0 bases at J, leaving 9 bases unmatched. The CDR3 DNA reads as TGTGCCAGCAGCCTGAGGGGACTAGCGGGAACGTACCAAGAGACCCAGTACTTC. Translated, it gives CASSLRGLAGTYQETQYF.

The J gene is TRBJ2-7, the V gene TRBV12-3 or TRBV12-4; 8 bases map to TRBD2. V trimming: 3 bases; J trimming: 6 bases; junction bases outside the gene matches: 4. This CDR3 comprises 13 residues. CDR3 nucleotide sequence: TGTGCCAGCAGTTTGTTAGCGGGGAGCGAGCAGTACTTC. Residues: CASSLLAGSEQYF.

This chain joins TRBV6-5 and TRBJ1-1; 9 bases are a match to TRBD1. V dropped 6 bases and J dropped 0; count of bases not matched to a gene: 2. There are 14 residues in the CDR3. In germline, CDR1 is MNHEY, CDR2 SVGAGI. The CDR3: CASRGQGLNTEAFF. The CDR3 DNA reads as TGTGCCAGCAGGGGACAGGGCTTGAACACTGAAGCTTTCTTT.

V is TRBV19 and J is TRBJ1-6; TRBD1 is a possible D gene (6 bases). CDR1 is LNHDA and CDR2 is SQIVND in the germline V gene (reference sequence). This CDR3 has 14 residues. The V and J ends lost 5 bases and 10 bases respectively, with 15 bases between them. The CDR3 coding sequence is TGTGCCAGTAGTTTCTCCAGGGGTAGCTCACCCCTCCACTTT. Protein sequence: CASSFSRGSSPLHF.

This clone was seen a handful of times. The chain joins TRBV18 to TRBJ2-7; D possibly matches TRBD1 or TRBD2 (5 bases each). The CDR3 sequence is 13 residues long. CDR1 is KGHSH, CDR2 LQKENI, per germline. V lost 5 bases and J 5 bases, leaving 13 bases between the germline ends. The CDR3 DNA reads TGTGCCAGCTCAACGGGACGCCTGAACGAGCAGTACTTC. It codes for CASSTGRLNEQYF.

The CDR3 DNA reads as TGTGCCAGCAGCCTCAGTGGCGATCAGCCCCAGCATTTT. Translation gives CASSLSGDQPQHF. The chain employs TRBV7-9 and TRBJ1-5, with D unclear. CDR3 length: 13 residues. Trimming removed 5 bases at V and 5 bases at J, with 10 bases between. Germline V gives CDR1 SEHNR, CDR2 FQNEAQ (reference sequence).

The CDR3 bases are TGTGCCAGCAGGAGACAGACTACGAACACCGGGGAGCTGTTTTTT. Encoded protein: CASRRQTTNTGELFF. The gene calls are TRBV6-6 and TRBJ2-2, with D tentatively TRBD1 or TRBD2 (5 bases each). Germline loops: CDR1 MNHNY, CDR2 SVGAGI (reference sequence). V lost 6 bases and J 0 bases, leaving 11 bases between the germline ends. The CDR3 has 15 residues.

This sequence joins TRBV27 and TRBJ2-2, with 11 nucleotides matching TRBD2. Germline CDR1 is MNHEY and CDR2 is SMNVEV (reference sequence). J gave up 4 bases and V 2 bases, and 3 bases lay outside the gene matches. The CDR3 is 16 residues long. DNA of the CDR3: TGTGCCAGCAGTTTAGCGCTAGCGGGGGGCACCGGGGAGCTGTTTTTT. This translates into CASSLALAGGTGELFF.

The CDR3 nucleotides are TGTGCCAGCAAGGGAGTCGGGCAGTACTTC. Protein sequence: CASKGVGQYF. The chain is built from TRBV21-1 and TRBJ2-7; the table gives TRBD2 as D, unverified against the DNA. TRBV21-1 is a recognized pseudogene. The CDR3 sequence is 10 residues long.

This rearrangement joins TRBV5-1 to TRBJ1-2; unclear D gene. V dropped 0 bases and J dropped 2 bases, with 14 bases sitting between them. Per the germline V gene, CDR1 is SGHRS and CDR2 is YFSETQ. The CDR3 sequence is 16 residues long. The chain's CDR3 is CASSLDAILMNYGYTF. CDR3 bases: TGCGCCAGCAGCTTGGATGCCATCCTGATGAACTATGGCTACACCTTC.

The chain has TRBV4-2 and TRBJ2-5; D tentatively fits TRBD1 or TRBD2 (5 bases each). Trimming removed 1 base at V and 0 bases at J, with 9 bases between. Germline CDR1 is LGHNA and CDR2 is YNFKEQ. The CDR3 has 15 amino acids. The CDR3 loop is CASSQGGWYQETQYF. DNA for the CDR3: TGTGCCAGCAGCCAAGGGGGGTGGTACCAAGAGACCCAGTACTTC.

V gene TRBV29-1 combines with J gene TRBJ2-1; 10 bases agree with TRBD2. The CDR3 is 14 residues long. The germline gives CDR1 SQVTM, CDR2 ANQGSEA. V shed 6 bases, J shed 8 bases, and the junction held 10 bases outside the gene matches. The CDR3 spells CSVSLSGGADEQFF. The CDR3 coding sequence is TGCAGCGTCTCCCTGAGCGGGGGGGCCGATGAGCAGTTCTTC.

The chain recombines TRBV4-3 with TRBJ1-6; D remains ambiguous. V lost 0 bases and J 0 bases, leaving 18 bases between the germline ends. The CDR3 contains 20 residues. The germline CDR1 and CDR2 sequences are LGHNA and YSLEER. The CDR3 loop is CASSQEVRAAYSSYNSPLHF. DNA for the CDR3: TGCGCCAGCAGCCAAGAGGTCAGAGCGGCCTATAGCTCCTATAATTCACCCCTCCACTTT.

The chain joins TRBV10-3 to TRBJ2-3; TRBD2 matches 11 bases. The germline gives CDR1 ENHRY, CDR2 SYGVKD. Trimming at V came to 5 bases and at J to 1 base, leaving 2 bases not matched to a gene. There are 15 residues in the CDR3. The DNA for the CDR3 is TGTGCCATCAGTTCGGGACTAGCGGGCACAGATACGCAGTATTTT. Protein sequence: CAISSGLAGTDTQYF.

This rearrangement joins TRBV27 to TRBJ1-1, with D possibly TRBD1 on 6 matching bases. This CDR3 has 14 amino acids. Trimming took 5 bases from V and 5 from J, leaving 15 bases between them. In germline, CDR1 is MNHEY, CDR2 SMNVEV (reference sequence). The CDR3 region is CASSRGQRGTEAFF. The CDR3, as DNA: TGTGCCAGCAGTCGAGGACAGAGAGGTACTGAAGCTTTCTTT.

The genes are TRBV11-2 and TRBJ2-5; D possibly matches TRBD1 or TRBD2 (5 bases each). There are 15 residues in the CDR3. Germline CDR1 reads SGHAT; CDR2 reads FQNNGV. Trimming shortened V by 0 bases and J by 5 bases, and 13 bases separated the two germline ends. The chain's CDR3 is CASSLEVGWGETQYF. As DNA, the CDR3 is TGTGCCAGCAGCTTAGAGGTGGGGTGGGGGGAGACCCAGTACTTC.

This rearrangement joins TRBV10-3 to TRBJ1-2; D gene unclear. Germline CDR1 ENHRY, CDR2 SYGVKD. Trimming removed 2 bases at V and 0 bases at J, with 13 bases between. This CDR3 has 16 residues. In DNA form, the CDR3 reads TGTGCCATCAGTGAGGCAGGTTACCAAGCTAACTATGGCTACACCTTC. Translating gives CAISEAGYQANYGYTF.